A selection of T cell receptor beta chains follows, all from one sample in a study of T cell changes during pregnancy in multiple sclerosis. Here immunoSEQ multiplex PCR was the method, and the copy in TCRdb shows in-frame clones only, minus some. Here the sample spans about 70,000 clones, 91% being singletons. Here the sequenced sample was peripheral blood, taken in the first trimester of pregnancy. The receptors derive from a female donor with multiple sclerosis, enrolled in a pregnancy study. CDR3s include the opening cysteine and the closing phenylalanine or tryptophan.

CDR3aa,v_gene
CASRFRDTPAAQYF,TRBV28
CAISELAGANTEAFF,TRBV10-3
CASSSRLSGFWETQYF,TRBV5-6
CALGGDGTSGRTSRSGEQFF,TRBV30
CASSPAFGTGVGYTF,TRBV2
CASSPLTGGLGEQYF,TRBV28
CASSRQGSTYEQYF,TRBV27
CSVRGQRSTGELFF,TRBV29-1
CASSKAQGSGELFF,TRBV5-1
CASRREDRPYEQYF,TRBV2
CATSRVVAKPNEKLFF,TRBV15
CASSFRGGSYEQYF,TRBV7-2
CASSLRSLSSYEQYF,TRBV19
CASSLAGDRTYEQYF,TRBV19
CASSAGTGNSGNQPQHF,TRBV6-1
CATSLLGGANGYTF,TRBV15
CASAGTSGTYNEQFF,TRBV19
CASSEYVGVNTGELFF,TRBV6-1
CASSVGLVPYEQYF,TRBV2
CASSLIGLGQGLSGANVLTF,TRBV7-3
CASRAGTSGKHEQYF,TRBV5-1
CAISGQLGQPQHF,TRBV10-3
CASKSDRGRETQYF,TRBV27
CASSYPGGGQPQHF,TRBV28
CAISRQRNTEAFF,TRBV10-3
CAIGLGTAIGELFF,TRBV10-3
CASSLGSNYGYTF,TRBV28
CASSVAAQGPNYGYTF,TRBV9
CASTRASGGHTDTQYF,TRBV28
CAISVFVPGVSDEQFF,TRBV10-3
CASSWTGSNEQFF,TRBV25-1
CASSSGQGVRANVLTF,TRBV5-1
CSVESRGQGNYGYTF,TRBV29-1